These 29 T cell receptor beta chains share one sample of origin, sequenced in a study of T cell responses to AZD1222 COVID-19 vaccine. Data came from immunoSEQ multiplex PCR; TCRdb stores just in-frame clones and leaves some out. The profile shows about 120,000 clones, about 90% of them singletons. The specimen comprised peripheral blood, sampled 28 days after the second AZD1222 dose. Every receptor here comes from an adult who received the AZD1222 COVID-19 vaccine.

The CDR3 DNA is TGTGCCAGCAGCTTAGAAATCCCGTGGTCTTACAATGAGCAGTTCTTC. It is translated as CASSLEIPWSYNEQFF. V usage is TRBV7-8 and J usage is TRBJ2-1; D is undetermined. The CDR3 has 16 amino acids. Trimming stripped 1 base from V and 4 bases from J, with 14 bases between. The germline gives CDR1 SGHVS, CDR2 FQNEAQ.

This sequence joins TRBV10-3 and TRBJ1-1; TRBD1 is a possible D gene (5 bases). This CDR3 has 12 amino acids. The germline CDR1 and CDR2 sequences are ENHRY and SYGVKD. V lost 4 bases to trimming and J lost 8 bases, with 11 bases between them. The CDR3 region is CAISGEGQEAFF. DNA of the CDR3: TGTGCCATCAGTGGTGAGGGGCAAGAAGCTTTCTTT.

The rearrangement links TRBV7-9 to TRBJ2-7, with D perhaps TRBD1 (5 bases). This CDR3 comprises 11 residues. CDR1 is SEHNR and CDR2 is FQNEAQ in the germline V gene (reference sequence). V lost 5 bases and J lost 8, with 10 bases in between. The DNA of the CDR3 is TGTGCCAGCAGCAAGACAGAAAAGCAGTACTTC. Amino acid sequence: CASSKTEKQYF. Combining the CDR3 with reference TRBV7-9 and TRBJ2-7 gives the whole variable domain DTGVSQNPRHKITKRGQNVTFRCDPISEHNRLYWYRQTLGQGPEFLTYFQNEAQLEKSRLLSDRFSAERPKGSFSTLEIQRTEQGDSAMYLCASSKTEKQYFGPGTRLTVT.

This chain joins TRBV19 and TRBJ1-1; possible D gene TRBD1, 6 bases. The V gene's germline CDR1 is LNHDA and CDR2 SQIVND (reference sequence). The CDR3 has 14 amino acids. V lost 3 bases and J 3 bases, leaving 11 bases between the germline ends. In DNA form, the CDR3 reads TGTGCCAGTAGTATCGGGACAATGGACACTGAAGCTTTCTTT. Translating it yields CASSIGTMDTEAFF.

The chain recombines TRBV11-2 with TRBJ1-1; weak D call: TRBD1 (6 bases). Germline loops: CDR1 SGHAT, CDR2 FQNNGV. This CDR3 region has 14 residues. V was pared by 5 bases and J by 4 bases, with 14 bases between. The CDR3 sequence: CASSARDTFTEAFF. Written as DNA, the CDR3 is TGTGCCAGCAGCGCCCGGGACACTTTCACTGAAGCTTTCTTT.

The V gene is TRBV12-5, the J gene TRBJ1-1; no definite D call. The CDR3 is 11 amino acids. Trimming cost V 7 bases and J 7 bases, with 10 bases left between them. Germline CDR1 is LGHNT and CDR2 is FRNRAP. CDR3 nucleotide sequence: TGTGCTAGTGCCCAGAGAGGTGAAGCTTTCTTT. Translation gives CASAQRGEAFF.

The V gene is TRBV3-1 (or the pseudogene TRBV3-2), the J gene TRBJ1-6; D is perhaps TRBD1 (5 bases). Trimming cost V 1 base and J 9 bases, with 16 bases left between them. The CDR3 contains 16 residues. CDR1 and CDR2 (germline): LGHDT, YNNKEL (reference sequence). CDR3 in amino acids: CASSQGAGGVGSPLHF. In DNA, the CDR3 is TGTGCCAGCAGCCAAGGAGCGGGGGGTGTAGGTTCACCCCTCCACTTT.

The gene calls are TRBV7-6 and TRBJ2-3; the D is unclear. Looked up from germline, CDR1 is SGHVS and CDR2 is FNYEAQ. This CDR3 has 15 amino acids. V lost 5 bases, J lost 1 base, and 13 bases lay in between. Written as DNA, the CDR3 is TGTGCCAGCAGCCTCACCCGACGGGGCACAGATACGCAGTATTTT. Translating it yields CASSLTRRGTDTQYF.

The chain couples TRBV5-1 to TRBJ1-1, with TRBD1 matching 7 bases. CDR3 length equals 13 residues. The V segment lost 4 bases and the J segment 1 base; nucleotides outside the gene matches: 1. Germline V gene sequence: CDR1 SGHRS, CDR2 YFSETQ. The CDR3 sequence is CASSRDRNTEAFF. CDR3 DNA sequence: TGCGCCAGCAGCCGGGACAGGAACACTGAAGCTTTCTTT. The entire variable domain, with the rest obtained from reference TRBV5-1 and TRBJ1-1, is as follows: KAGVTQTPRYLIKTRGQQVTLSCSPISGHRSVSWYQQTPGQGLQFLFEYFSETQRNKGNFPGRFSGRQFSNSRSEMNVSTLELGDSALYLCASSRDRNTEAFFGQGTRLTVV.

This sequence joins TRBV5-5 and TRBJ2-3; TRBD2 might be the D (5 bases). Trimming cost V 2 bases and J 2 bases, with 12 bases left between them. Germline V gene data show CDR1 as SGHKS and CDR2 as YYEKEE (reference sequence). The CDR3 has 15 amino acids. The CDR3 region is CASSFTGNPTDTQYF. The DNA for the CDR3 is TGTGCCAGCAGCTTTACGGGGAACCCCACAGATACGCAGTATTTT.

This rearrangement joins TRBV2 to TRBJ1-5; 7 bases are a match to TRBD1. This CDR3 spans 14 amino acids. J lost 5 bases, V lost 5 bases, and 6 bases had no gene match. Germline assignment: CDR1 SNHLY and CDR2 FYNNEI. The CDR3 here is CASSSTGWDQPQHF. As DNA, the CDR3 is TGTGCCAGCAGTTCGACAGGGTGGGATCAGCCCCAGCATTTT.

The chain carries TRBV6-2 or TRBV6-3 and TRBJ1-6; D gene ambiguous. Germline-derived CDR1 and CDR2 are MNHEY and SVGEGT. V dropped 0 bases and J dropped 7 bases, with 13 bases sitting between them. CDR3 length: 16 amino acids. The CDR3 region has the DNA TGTGCCAGCAGTTACTCGAGAGGGCGAACGAATTCACCCCTCCACTTT. It is translated as CASSYSRGRTNSPLHF.

The rearrangement uses TRBV28 and TRBJ2-1, with D hard to call. The length of the CDR3 is 16 residues. Trimming removed 4 bases at V and 0 bases at J, with 13 bases between. Looked up from germline, CDR1 is MDHEN and CDR2 is SYDVKM. The CDR3 here is CASSSPAMASYNEQFF. CDR3 nucleotides: TGTGCCAGCAGTTCGCCGGCTATGGCCTCCTACAATGAGCAGTTCTTC.

The V and J genes are TRBV2 and TRBJ1-3, with TRBD1 identical over 8 bases. The CDR3 has 16 amino acids. Per germline, CDR1 SNHLY and CDR2 FYNNEI. V trimming: 3 bases; J trimming: 3 bases; junction bases outside the gene matches: 7. The CDR3 nucleotides read TGTGCCAGCAGTGAGGGACAGGCTGCTGGTGGAAACACCATATATTTT. Amino acids: CASSEGQAAGGNTIYF.

This chain joins TRBV5-4 and TRBJ2-1; D perhaps matches TRBD2 (6 bases). There are 13 residues in the CDR3. Trimming cost V 4 bases and J 7 bases, with 12 bases left between them. Germline V CDR1 and CDR2: SGHNT, YYREEE (reference sequence). This chain's CDR3 is CASSVGLFNEQFF. The DNA of the CDR3 is TGTGCCAGCAGCGTTGGACTATTTAATGAGCAGTTCTTC.

The chain has TRBV7-2 and TRBJ2-5; maybe TRBD2 (5 bases). The CDR3 is 14 amino acids. V was clipped by 3 bases and J by 0 bases, with 8 bases between them. Germline V CDR1 and CDR2: SGHTA, FQGNSA. CDR3 in DNA: TGTGCCAGCAGCTTGCCGGGGTACCAAGAGACCCAGTACTTC. Translated, it gives CASSLPGYQETQYF.

This rearrangement joins TRBV19 to TRBJ1-2; no clear D. V lost 0 bases and J 0 bases, leaving 2 bases between the germline ends. Germline V lookup: CDR1 LNHDA, CDR2 SQIVND (reference sequence). The CDR3 covers 13 residues. DNA of the CDR3: TGTGCCAGTAGTATAGACGCTAACTATGGCTACACCTTC. This sequence encodes CASSIDANYGYTF. The entire variable domain, with the rest obtained from reference TRBV19 and TRBJ1-2, is as follows: DGGITQSPKYLFRKEGQNVTLSCEQNLNHDAMYWYRQDPGQGLRLIYYSQIVNDFQKGDIAEGYSVSREKKESFPLTVTSAQKNPTAFYLCASSIDANYGYTFGSGTRLTVV.

The chain links TRBV6-5 to TRBJ1-1; D uncertain. Trimming left V 0 bases short and J 1 base short, with 9 bases between. The CDR3 totals 15 residues. Germline V gene sequence: CDR1 MNHEY, CDR2 SVGAGI. CDR3 amino acids: CASSYSWQQNTEAFF. CDR3 DNA sequence: TGTGCCAGCAGTTACTCATGGCAGCAGAACACTGAAGCTTTCTTT.

The V and J genes are TRBV5-1 and TRBJ2-3, with TRBD1 identical over 9 bases. The length of the CDR3 is 16 residues. The trim removed 3 bases at V and 3 bases at J, leaving 8 bases unmatched. Germline CDR1 SGHRS, CDR2 YFSETQ. The CDR3: CASSSFPGQGTDTQYF. The CDR3 nucleotides are TGCGCCAGCAGCTCTTTTCCGGGACAGGGAACAGATACGCAGTATTTT.

This clone came up once. The rearrangement links TRBV27 to TRBJ1-5; possibly TRBD1 for D (5 bases). The V and J ends lost 5 bases and 6 bases respectively, with 17 bases between them. The CDR3 spans 15 residues. The germline gives CDR1 MNHEY, CDR2 SMNVEV (reference sequence). The CDR3 is CASSPRSGIGQPQHF. The CDR3 DNA follows: TGTGCCAGCAGTCCCAGGTCAGGGATTGGTCAGCCCCAGCATTTT.

The chain carries TRBV11-2 and TRBJ2-2, with TRBD2 matching 13 bases. The V and J ends lost 0 bases and 7 bases, in that order; junction bases with no gene match: 14. The length of the CDR3 is 20 residues. CDR1 is SGHAT, CDR2 FQNNGV, per germline. The CDR3 protein is CASSLEARPLAGGLIGELFF. The CDR3 DNA sequence: TGTGCCAGCAGCTTAGAAGCCCGCCCACTAGCGGGGGGGTTGATCGGGGAGCTGTTTTTT.

The chain couples TRBV28 to TRBJ2-2; 7 nucleotides align to TRBD2. The germline V gene encodes CDR1 MDHEN and CDR2 SYDVKM. The CDR3 length is 15 residues. V shed 6 bases, J shed 4 bases, and the junction held 8 bases outside the gene matches. For the CDR3, the DNA is TGTGCCAGCAGAAGACCGGGACTACTCACCGGGGAGCTGTTTTTT. Residues: CASRRPGLLTGELFF. Full variable domain (missing parts from reference TRBV28 and TRBJ2-2): DVKVTQSSRYLVKRTGEKVFLECVQDMDHENMFWYRQDPGLGLRLIYFSYDVKMKEKGDIPEGYSVSREKKERFSLILESASTNQTSMYLCASRRPGLLTGELFFGEGSRLTVL.

CDR3 coding DNA: TGTGCCAGCAGCCAAACCCCCGACAGCGCCCAAGGGGGAGGCTACACCTTC. Protein: CASSQTPDSAQGGGYTF. The rearrangement links TRBV4-2 to TRBJ1-2, with D perhaps matching TRBD1 (6 bases). Trimming cost V 2 bases and J 8 bases, with 24 bases left between them. Germline values: CDR1 LGHNA, CDR2 YNFKEQ. This CDR3 is 17 amino acids long.

The chain carries TRBV30 and TRBJ1-6; D unclear. Germline V CDR1 and CDR2: GTSNPN, SVGIG (reference sequence). V dropped 0 bases and J dropped 7 bases, with 7 bases sitting between them. The CDR3 has 13 residues. This chain's CDR3 is CAWSVQPNSPLHF. The CDR3 DNA reads as TGTGCCTGGAGTGTCCAGCCAAATTCACCCCTCCACTTT. Full variable domain (outside the CDR3, taken from reference TRBV30 and TRBJ1-6): SQTIHQWPATLVQPVGSPLSLECTVEGTSNPNLYWYRQAAGRGLQLLFYSVGIGQISSEVPQNLSASRPQDRQFILSSKKLLLSDSGFYLCAWSVQPNSPLHFGNGTRLTVT.

The chain recombines TRBV7-9 with TRBJ1-4; tentative D call: TRBD1 (6 bases). V shed 5 bases and J shed 6 bases, with 19 bases lying between them. CDR3 length equals 16 residues. Germline CDR1 reads SEHNR; CDR2 reads FQNEAQ (reference sequence). The chain's CDR3 is CASSLGGGQVYEKLFF. CDR3 nucleotides: TGTGCCAGCAGCCTCGGTGGGGGGCAAGTGTATGAAAAACTGTTTTTT.

On this clone: Additional DNA sequences in this sample encode the identical CDR3. The chain joins TRBV28 to TRBJ2-7; D is uncertain. The ends were cut back, 1 base at V and 3 bases at J, with 4 bases in the middle. CDR1 is MDHEN and CDR2 is SYDVKM in the germline V gene. The CDR3 length is 12 residues. Here the CDR3 reads CASSLYSYEQYF. CDR3 sequence (DNA): TGTGCCAGCAGTTTATATAGCTACGAGCAGTACTTC. Looking up the rest from reference TRBV28 and TRBJ2-7 gives the full variable domain: DVKVTQSSRYLVKRTGEKVFLECVQDMDHENMFWYRQDPGLGLRLIYFSYDVKMKEKGDIPEGYSVSREKKERFSLILESASTNQTSMYLCASSLYSYEQYFGPGTRLTVT.

The chain joins TRBV5-1 to TRBJ2-1, with D possibly TRBD2 on 5 matching bases. Germline V gene data show CDR1 as SGHRS and CDR2 as YFSETQ. V lost 0 bases and J lost 1, with 5 bases in between. The CDR3 has 14 amino acids. The CDR3 is CASSLAGSYNEQFF. CDR3 DNA sequence: TGCGCCAGCAGCTTGGCGGGGTCCTACAATGAGCAGTTCTTC.

The chain carries TRBV3-1 (or the pseudogene TRBV3-2) and TRBJ2-2; weak D call: TRBD1 (5 bases). Trimming took off 10 bases at V and 4 bases at J, with 16 bases between the two ends. There are 14 residues in the CDR3. The germline gives CDR1 LGHDT, CDR2 YNNKEL (reference sequence). CDR3: CATRLGLGTGELFF. In nucleotides, the CDR3 is TGTGCCACTCGGCTGGGGCTGGGCACCGGGGAGCTGTTTTTT.

The rearrangement uses TRBV29-1 and TRBJ1-2; 10 bases fit TRBD1. Germline V gene lookup returns CDR1 SQVTM and CDR2 ANQGSEA. The CDR3 runs 14 residues. J lost 3 bases, V lost 7 bases, and 8 bases had no gene match. Here the CDR3 DNA reads TGCAGCGCCCTCCCCGGGACAGGGGACTATGGCTACACCTTC. Translated, it gives CSALPGTGDYGYTF.